This is a list of T cell receptor beta chains from one sample in a study of T cells in localized non-small cell lung cancer. The table came from immunoSEQ multiplex PCR; TCRdb's copy has only in-frame clones and leaves some out. Of tens of thousands of clones in the sample, 80% are singletons; the top ten hold roughly 4%. The input for sequencing was PBMCs, taken before any cancer treatment. These receptors were collected from a woman aged 40-75 years with stage II lung adenocarcinoma. CDR3s include the opening cysteine and the closing phenylalanine or tryptophan. Fields, in order: clone size, J gene, D gene, CDR3 length, V gene, CDR3 DNA, CDR3 protein. A D gene is named only where the DNA matches it firmly. Clone sizes are given selectively: once, few, many, or a class where the clone is expanded.

clone size: NA; J gene: TRBJ1-2; D gene: NA; CDR3 length: 15; V gene: TRBV4-1; CDR3 DNA: TGCGCCAGCAGCCAATCCCCTGGGGCCAACTATGGCTACACCTTC; CDR3 protein: CASSQSPGANYGYTF
clone size: NA; J gene: TRBJ2-2; D gene: TRBD1; CDR3 length: 14; V gene: TRBV19; CDR3 DNA: TGTGCCACCGCGACAGGGGGAGGACCCGGGGAGCTGTTTTTT; CDR3 protein: CATATGGGPGELFF
clone size: NA; J gene: TRBJ1-1; D gene: NA; CDR3 length: 17; V gene: TRBV2; CDR3 DNA: TGTGCCAGCAGTTCCTTAGGGTGGACAGCACCGAACACTGAAGCTTTCTTT; CDR3 protein: CASSSLGWTAPNTEAFF
clone size: NA; J gene: TRBJ1-1; D gene: TRBD1; CDR3 length: 14; V gene: TRBV5-5; CDR3 DNA: TGTGCCAGCAGCAACTCCGGGACAGGGGTTGAAGCTTTCTTT; CDR3 protein: CASSNSGTGVEAFF
clone size: NA; J gene: TRBJ1-4; D gene: NA; CDR3 length: 16; V gene: TRBV4-2; CDR3 DNA: TGTGCCAGCAGCCAAGCTTTGGGGGTTGGGGATGAAAAACTGTTTTTT; CDR3 protein: CASSQALGVGDEKLFF
clone size: NA; J gene: TRBJ1-2; D gene: NA; CDR3 length: 14; V gene: TRBV7-2; CDR3 DNA: TGTGCCAGCAGCTCTAGGGTTTTCAACTATGGCTACACCTTC; CDR3 protein: CASSSRVFNYGYTF
clone size: NA; J gene: TRBJ1-5; D gene: NA; CDR3 length: 16; V gene: TRBV6-8; CDR3 DNA: TGTGCCAGCAGAGATCCCCGGGGCGGACTGGGCCAGCCCCAGCATTTT; CDR3 protein: CASRDPRGGLGQPQHF
clone size: few; J gene: TRBJ1-1; D gene: NA; CDR3 length: 13; V gene: TRBV19; CDR3 DNA: TGTGCCAGTAGTATCGGCCAGAACACTGAAGCTTTCTTT; CDR3 protein: CASSIGQNTEAFF
clone size: NA; J gene: TRBJ1-2; D gene: NA; CDR3 length: 13; V gene: TRBV2; CDR3 DNA: TGTGCCAGCAGCTACGCGACAGCCGATGGCTACACCTTC; CDR3 protein: CASSYATADGYTF
clone size: NA; J gene: TRBJ2-7; D gene: NA; CDR3 length: 14; V gene: TRBV2; CDR3 DNA: TGTGCCAGCAGTCGCCCGGGATCATTCTACGAGCAGTACTTC; CDR3 protein: CASSRPGSFYEQYF
clone size: few; J gene: TRBJ2-6; D gene: NA; CDR3 length: 14; V gene: TRBV6-5; CDR3 DNA: TGTGCCAGCCTCAGCCGTGCCGGGGCCAACGTCCTGACTTTC; CDR3 protein: CASLSRAGANVLTF
clone size: NA; J gene: TRBJ1-5; D gene: NA; CDR3 length: 13; V gene: TRBV7-9; CDR3 DNA: TGTGCCAGCAGCTTAGGGCTCAATCAGCCCCAGCATTTT; CDR3 protein: CASSLGLNQPQHF
clone size: NA; J gene: TRBJ2-3; D gene: NA; CDR3 length: 13; V gene: TRBV5-1; CDR3 DNA: TGCGCCAGCAGCTTGCCCGGCACAGATACGCAGTATTTT; CDR3 protein: CASSLPGTDTQYF
clone size: NA; J gene: TRBJ1-2; D gene: NA; CDR3 length: 13; V gene: TRBV25-1; CDR3 DNA: TGTGCCAGCAGTGAAACGGGGAACTATGGCTACACCTTC; CDR3 protein: CASSETGNYGYTF
clone size: NA; J gene: TRBJ2-7; D gene: NA; CDR3 length: 15; V gene: TRBV11-3; CDR3 DNA: TGTGCCAGCAGCCCTGGGGGCAGCCAAACCTACGAGCAGTACTTC; CDR3 protein: CASSPGGSQTYEQYF
clone size: NA; J gene: TRBJ2-3; D gene: NA; CDR3 length: 14; V gene: TRBV28; CDR3 DNA: TGTGCCAGCACCGTGGGGAGTAGCACAGATACGCAGTATTTT; CDR3 protein: CASTVGSSTDTQYF
clone size: NA; J gene: TRBJ1-5; D gene: NA; CDR3 length: 13; V gene: TRBV6-5; CDR3 DNA: TGTGCCAGCAGTTACTCGACCAATCAGCCCCAGCATTTT; CDR3 protein: CASSYSTNQPQHF
clone size: NA; J gene: TRBJ1-4; D gene: NA; CDR3 length: 16; V gene: TRBV5-5; CDR3 DNA: TGTGCCAGCAGCTTCGTCGACCGAGCAACTAATGAAAAACTGTTTTTT; CDR3 protein: CASSFVDRATNEKLFF
clone size: NA; J gene: TRBJ2-1; D gene: TRBD1; CDR3 length: 15; V gene: TRBV6-6; CDR3 DNA: TGTGCCAGCATTCCTGAGGGGGCCGGCTACAATGAGCAGTTCTTC; CDR3 protein: CASIPEGAGYNEQFF
clone size: NA; J gene: TRBJ1-4; D gene: NA; CDR3 length: 15; V gene: TRBV9; CDR3 DNA: TGTGCCAGCAGCGCACTACTCCCGGGGGATGAAAAACTGTTTTTT; CDR3 protein: CASSALLPGDEKLFF
clone size: NA; J gene: TRBJ1-1; D gene: NA; CDR3 length: 15; V gene: TRBV5-1; CDR3 DNA: TGCGCCAGCAGCTTGGAGGTGGGGGGTAACACTGAAGCTTTCTTT; CDR3 protein: CASSLEVGGNTEAFF
clone size: NA; J gene: TRBJ1-2; D gene: TRBD1; CDR3 length: 14; V gene: TRBV9; CDR3 DNA: TGTGCCAGCAGCGTTGGACAGGGCACGTCTGGCTACACCTTC; CDR3 protein: CASSVGQGTSGYTF
clone size: NA; J gene: TRBJ2-7; D gene: NA; CDR3 length: 11; V gene: TRBV6-5; CDR3 DNA: TGTGCCAGCATCCCCACCTACGAGCAGTACTTC; CDR3 protein: CASIPTYEQYF
clone size: NA; J gene: TRBJ1-1; D gene: TRBD1; CDR3 length: 15; V gene: TRBV11-2; CDR3 DNA: TGTGCCAGCAGACCCGGGACAGGGAGGAACACTGAAGCTTTCTTT; CDR3 protein: CASRPGTGRNTEAFF
clone size: NA; J gene: TRBJ1-6; D gene: NA; CDR3 length: 15; V gene: TRBV2; CDR3 DNA: TGTGCCAGCAGGGCATCAGGGGCTGGCAATTCACCCCTCCACTTT; CDR3 protein: CASRASGAGNSPLHF
clone size: few; J gene: TRBJ2-7; D gene: NA; CDR3 length: 13; V gene: TRBV6-1; CDR3 DNA: TGTGCCAGCAGTGATAGACAGGTTAGCGAGCAGTACTTC; CDR3 protein: CASSDRQVSEQYF
clone size: NA; J gene: TRBJ1-5; D gene: NA; CDR3 length: 13; V gene: TRBV6-1; CDR3 DNA: TGTGCCAGCAGTGACAAGGTCGGCCAGCCCCAGCATTTT; CDR3 protein: CASSDKVGQPQHF
clone size: NA; J gene: TRBJ2-1; D gene: NA; CDR3 length: 12; V gene: TRBV7-9; CDR3 DNA: TGTGCCAGCAGCCGACCAGACAATGAGCAGTTCTTC; CDR3 protein: CASSRPDNEQFF
clone size: once; J gene: TRBJ1-1; D gene: NA; CDR3 length: 14; V gene: TRBV2; CDR3 DNA: TGTGCCAGCAGTGAATTAGGCAGGTATCCTGAAGCTTTCTTT; CDR3 protein: CASSELGRYPEAFF
clone size: NA; J gene: TRBJ1-4; D gene: NA; CDR3 length: 17; V gene: TRBV28; CDR3 DNA: TGTGCCAGCAGTTTAACTATGGGGGCGGGATTTAATGAAAAACTGTTTTTT; CDR3 protein: CASSLTMGAGFNEKLFF
clone size: NA; J gene: TRBJ1-5; D gene: NA; CDR3 length: 13; V gene: TRBV10-3; CDR3 DNA: TGTGCCATCACCTCAACCCCTAATCAGCCCCAGCATTTT; CDR3 protein: CAITSTPNQPQHF
clone size: NA; J gene: TRBJ2-3; D gene: NA; CDR3 length: 13; V gene: TRBV6-6; CDR3 DNA: TGTGCCAGCAGTTTAAGATTATCAGATACGCAGTATTTT; CDR3 protein: CASSLRLSDTQYF
clone size: NA; J gene: TRBJ2-4; D gene: NA; CDR3 length: 12; V gene: TRBV2; CDR3 DNA: TGTGCCACCGGGACTGCGGGGAACATTCAGTACTTC; CDR3 protein: CATGTAGNIQYF
clone size: NA; J gene: TRBJ2-7; D gene: NA; CDR3 length: 16; V gene: TRBV14; CDR3 DNA: TGTGCCAGCAGCCCACCGGGCCCATATCGGGACTACGAGCAGTACTTC; CDR3 protein: CASSPPGPYRDYEQYF
clone size: NA; J gene: TRBJ1-5; D gene: TRBD1; CDR3 length: 16; V gene: TRBV7-2; CDR3 DNA: TGTGCCAGCAGCCAGGGGAACAGGGGAAGCAATCAGCCCCAGCATTTT; CDR3 protein: CASSQGNRGSNQPQHF
clone size: NA; J gene: TRBJ2-6; D gene: NA; CDR3 length: 16; V gene: TRBV27; CDR3 DNA: TGTGCCAGCAGTTTATCGCAGTTCTCTGGGGCCAACGTCCTGACTTTC; CDR3 protein: CASSLSQFSGANVLTF
clone size: NA; J gene: TRBJ2-3; D gene: TRBD2; CDR3 length: 19; V gene: TRBV9; CDR3 DNA: TGTGCCAGCAGCCCCAGGGGACTAGCGGGGGGGCCTGACACAGATACGCAGTATTTT; CDR3 protein: CASSPRGLAGGPDTDTQYF
clone size: NA; J gene: TRBJ2-2; D gene: NA; CDR3 length: 12; V gene: TRBV5-1; CDR3 DNA: TGCGCCAGCAACTTGGGCACCGGGGAGCTGTTTTTT; CDR3 protein: CASNLGTGELFF
clone size: NA; J gene: TRBJ1-6; D gene: NA; CDR3 length: 16; V gene: TRBV18; CDR3 DNA: TGTGCCAGCTCCGGGACCGTTGAGTTATATAATTCACCCCTCCACTTT; CDR3 protein: CASSGTVELYNSPLHF
clone size: NA; J gene: TRBJ2-5; D gene: TRBD1; CDR3 length: 14; V gene: TRBV2; CDR3 DNA: TGTGCCAGCAGTAAGGACAGGGCAGGGGAGACCCAGTACTTC; CDR3 protein: CASSKDRAGETQYF
clone size: NA; J gene: TRBJ2-3; D gene: NA; CDR3 length: 15; V gene: TRBV5-4; CDR3 DNA: TGTGCCAGCAGCTTGCCAGGTTCCGCCGGAGATACGCAGTATTTT; CDR3 protein: CASSLPGSAGDTQYF
clone size: NA; J gene: TRBJ2-5; D gene: NA; CDR3 length: 14; V gene: TRBV15; CDR3 DNA: TGTGCCACCAGCAGAGATACGGGGGGCGAGACCCAGTACTTC; CDR3 protein: CATSRDTGGETQYF
clone size: NA; J gene: TRBJ1-1; D gene: NA; CDR3 length: 13; V gene: TRBV30; CDR3 DNA: TGTGCCTGGACACTTACAGGTAACACTGAAGCTTTCTTT; CDR3 protein: CAWTLTGNTEAFF
clone size: NA; J gene: TRBJ1-3; D gene: NA; CDR3 length: 14; V gene: TRBV7-2; CDR3 DNA: TGTGCCAGCAGCCAGACTCTTTCTGGAAACACCATATATTTT; CDR3 protein: CASSQTLSGNTIYF
clone size: NA; J gene: TRBJ1-4; D gene: TRBD1; CDR3 length: 15; V gene: TRBV5-4; CDR3 DNA: TGTGCCAGCAGCTTGGGACAGGGGGCTAATGAAAAACTGTTTTTT; CDR3 protein: CASSLGQGANEKLFF
clone size: few; J gene: TRBJ2-6; D gene: NA; CDR3 length: 16; V gene: TRBV2; CDR3 DNA: TGTGCCAGCACCGGAATGTTAGGGGCTGGGGCCAACGTCCTGACTTTC; CDR3 protein: CASTGMLGAGANVLTF
clone size: NA; J gene: TRBJ1-2; D gene: TRBD1; CDR3 length: 14; V gene: TRBV6-6; CDR3 DNA: TGTGCCAGCAGTTCCACGGGACAGGCCTATGGCTACACCTTC; CDR3 protein: CASSSTGQAYGYTF
clone size: once; J gene: TRBJ2-3; D gene: NA; CDR3 length: 15; V gene: TRBV5-4; CDR3 DNA: TGTGCCAGCAATTACCGGGCAGAGAGCACAGATACGCAGTATTTT; CDR3 protein: CASNYRAESTDTQYF
clone size: NA; J gene: TRBJ1-2; D gene: NA; CDR3 length: 15; V gene: TRBV6-5; CDR3 DNA: TGTGCCAGCACCCAGAGGTCTCGGGCTAACTATGGCTACACCTTC; CDR3 protein: CASTQRSRANYGYTF
clone size: NA; J gene: TRBJ1-1; D gene: NA; CDR3 length: 14; V gene: TRBV7-2; CDR3 DNA: TGTGCCAGCAGTCCCTTCCGGGACACATATGAAGCTTTCTTT; CDR3 protein: CASSPFRDTYEAFF
clone size: NA; J gene: TRBJ1-5; D gene: NA; CDR3 length: 13; V gene: TRBV5-6; CDR3 DNA: TGTGCCAGCAGCTTGGGGAGCAATCAGCCCCAGCATTTT; CDR3 protein: CASSLGSNQPQHF
clone size: NA; J gene: TRBJ2-7; D gene: NA; CDR3 length: 12; V gene: TRBV30; CDR3 DNA: TGTGCCTGGAGTGTAAACGATGGCGAGCAGTACTTC; CDR3 protein: CAWSVNDGEQYF
clone size: NA; J gene: TRBJ1-1; D gene: NA; CDR3 length: 12; V gene: TRBV27; CDR3 DNA: TGTGCCAGCAGTTTCGGGAACACTGAAGCTTTCTTT; CDR3 protein: CASSFGNTEAFF
clone size: NA; J gene: TRBJ1-1; D gene: TRBD1; CDR3 length: 16; V gene: TRBV28; CDR3 DNA: TGTGCCAGCAGTTCCCCAGGACAGGCGGCCGCCCGGGAAGCTTTCTTT; CDR3 protein: CASSSPGQAAAREAFF
clone size: NA; J gene: TRBJ2-7; D gene: NA; CDR3 length: 13; V gene: TRBV5-1; CDR3 DNA: TGCGCCAGCAGCTCGGGATCTACCTACGAGCAGTACTTC; CDR3 protein: CASSSGSTYEQYF